This TCR beta chain was retrieved from a study of cytomegalovirus exposure and HLA in healthy donors. Findings of the study overall: For TCR beta chains, V- and J-gene trimming was later linked to a missense DCLRE1C variant.

Amplification used 60 Vbeta primers and 13 Jbeta primers. TCRdb keeps only in-frame clones here, not all; method: immunoSEQ multiplex PCR. The sample includes some 150,000 clones, around 88% of them seen just once. The V gene's germline CDR1 is DFQATT and CDR2 SNEGSKA (reference sequence). The ends were cut back, 1 base at V and 5 bases at J, with 5 bases in the middle. The CDR3 loop spans 11 amino acids. In regard to this clone: Antigen: not known.

This TCR was recovered from a woman aged 30 to 39 in good health and CMV-seronegative. Sequences were obtained from PBMCs. The chain has TRBV20-1 and TRBJ2-5, with D hard to call. CDR3 region: CSARGAETQYF. CDR3 DNA: TGCAGTGCTAGAGGAGCGGAGACCCAGTACTTC.